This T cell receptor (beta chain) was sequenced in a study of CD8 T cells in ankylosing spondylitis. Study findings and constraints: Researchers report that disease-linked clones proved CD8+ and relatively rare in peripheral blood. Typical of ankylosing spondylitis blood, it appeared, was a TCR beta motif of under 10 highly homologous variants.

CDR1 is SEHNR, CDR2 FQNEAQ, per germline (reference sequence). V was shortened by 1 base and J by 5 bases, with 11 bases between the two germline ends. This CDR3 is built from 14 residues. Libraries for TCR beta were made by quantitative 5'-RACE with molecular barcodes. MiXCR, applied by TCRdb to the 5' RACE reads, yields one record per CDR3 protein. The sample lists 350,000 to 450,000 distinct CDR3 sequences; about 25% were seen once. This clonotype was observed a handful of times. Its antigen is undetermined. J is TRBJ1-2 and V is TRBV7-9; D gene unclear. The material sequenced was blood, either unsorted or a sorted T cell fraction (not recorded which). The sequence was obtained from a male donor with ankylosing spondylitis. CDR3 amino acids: CASSLEWAGYGYTF. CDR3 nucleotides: TGTGCCAGCAGCTTAGAGTGGGCTGGGTATGGCTACACCTTC. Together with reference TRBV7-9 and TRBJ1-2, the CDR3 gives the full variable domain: DTGVSQNPRHKITKRGQNVTFRCDPISEHNRLYWYRQTLGQGPEFLTYFQNEAQLEKSRLLSDRFSAERPKGSFSTLEIQRTEQGDSAMYLCASSLEWAGYGYTFGSGTRLTVV.